This T cell receptor beta chain was captured by sequencing in a study of blood T cell repertoires in COVID-19. The CDR3 is made up of 19 amino acids. Germline CDR1 SGHNT, CDR2 YENEEA. The V segment lost 1 base and the J segment 0 bases; nucleotides outside the gene matches: 12. The table came from immunoSEQ multiplex PCR; TCRdb's copy has only in-frame clones and leaves some out. Of hundreds of thousands of clones listed, 83% were seen once; the top ten hold under 3%. The source is a woman between 40 and 55 years old with active or convalescent COVID-19. What was sequenced was peripheral blood. This chain joins TRBV11-3 and TRBJ1-3; 7 nucleotides match TRBD1. CDR3 nucleotide sequence: TGTGCCAGCAGCTTAGCCTCATGGGACAGACCTAACTCTGGAAACACCATATATTTT. Its protein product is CASSLASWDRPNSGNTIYF. Variable domain in full (rest from reference TRBV11-3 and TRBJ1-3): EAGVVQSPRYKIIEKKQPVAFWCNPISGHNTLYWYLQNLGQGPELLIRYENEEAVDDSQLPKDRFSAERLKGVDSTLKIQPAELGDSAVYLCASSLASWDRPNSGNTIYFGEGSWLTVV.